This note documents a single TCR beta chain sequence. The CDR3 has 16 amino acids. Germline values: CDR1 MDHEN, CDR2 SYDVKM. V trimming: 1 base; J trimming: 10 bases; junction bases outside the gene matches: 11. This sample was taken from a study of blood T cells in healthy people across ages. For the second PCR, which ran for about 6 to 11 cycles, a sample-barcoded 5' primer and a J-beta primer mix were used. Through a template-switch adaptor with 12 random nucleotides, each cDNA molecule received a tag. TCRdb used MiXCR to reprocess the 5' RACE reads, holding one entry per CDR3 protein. Here the sample spans 600,000 to 850,000 distinct CDR3 sequences, more than 40% being singletons. Each donor supplied roughly 9 milliliters of peripheral blood.

The clonotype originates from a woman aged 55-70 years in good health. This chain uses TRBV28 with TRBJ2-1; 9 bases fit TRBD1. Sequencing used blood. This chain's CDR3 is CASSLSGQGLAGEQFF. The CDR3 DNA reads TGTGCCAGCAGTTTATCTGGACAGGGGCTGGCGGGGGAGCAGTTCTTC.